The present T cell receptor (beta chain) was sequenced within a study of molecular identifiers for immune sequencing clone quantification. The study's findings and limits: In CMV-specific effectors, clones above 20 copies held over 99% of molecules; naive, under 1%.

The CDR3 runs to 19 residues. Germline V gene sequence: CDR1 MGHRA, CDR2 YSYEKL. Previously described methods and listed TCR primers were employed for the bulk TCR libraries. TCRdb reanalysed the PCR reads using MiXCR and keeps one entry per CDR3 protein. The sample has tens of thousands of distinct CDR3 sequences, roughly a fifth seen once. Naive CD8 T cells were sorted, and the gate applied was CD8+CD4-CCR7+CD45RA+. This clonotype was counted only a few times. Its antigen remains unknown. This clone may be a read error of a much larger clone one base away. The receptor was derived from a human donor in good health. Some libraries in this study had Jurkat cell RNA spiked in. Sequencing input: naive CD8+ T cells from blood, with Jurkat cell RNA spiked in. The subset was: FACS-sorted CD8+CD4-CCR7+CD45RA+ naive T cells. V is TRBV4-1 and J is TRBJ2-2; D gene unclear. CDR3 loop: CASSPSDRLELVNTVELFF. The CDR3 nucleotides are TGCGCCAGCAGCCCGTCCGACCGGCTGGAATTAGTGAACACCGTGGAGCTGTTTTTT.